The 3 T cell receptor beta chains below were found in one sample sequenced in a study of cytomegalovirus exposure and HLA in healthy donors. Amplification used 60 Vbeta primers and 13 Jbeta primers. Using immunoSEQ multiplex PCR, the repertoire was profiled, and TCRdb retains in-frame clones only, with some absent. Among tens of thousands of clones listed, over 75% were seen once. The sequenced sample was PBMCs. These receptors originate from a man in his forties or fifties in good health and CMV-seronegative.

The V and J genes are TRBV7-2 and TRBJ2-2, with TRBD2 identical over 9 bases. CDR1 SGHTA and CDR2 FQGNSA come from the germline V gene. V trimming: 2 bases; J trimming: 4 bases; junction bases outside the gene matches: 5. This CDR3 is built from 16 residues. In DNA form, the CDR3 reads TGTGCCAGCAGCTTACAAAGCGGGAGGTCCACCGGGGAGCTGTTTTTT. It yields the protein CASSLQSGRSTGELFF.

This clone was found once. V is TRBV6-4 and J is TRBJ1-6; 7 nucleotides agree with TRBD1. After removal of 4 bases from V and 6 bases from J, the junction contained 3 bases not matched to a gene. The CDR3 length is 14 residues. CDR1 MRHNA and CDR2 SNTAGT come from the germline V gene. In DNA form, the CDR3 reads TGTGCCAGCAGTGCGCGACAGGGTAATTCACCCCTCCACTTT. Translation: CASSARQGNSPLHF.

In this sample, this clone turned up once. The gene calls are TRBV14 and TRBJ2-3; 11 nucleotides agree with TRBD2. Germline V lookup: CDR1 SGHDN, CDR2 FVKESK. J was trimmed by 2 bases and V by 4 bases; bases with no gene match: 2. The CDR3 runs to 15 residues. Here the CDR3 reads CASSLLAGVTDTQYF. The CDR3 DNA reads as TGTGCCAGCAGCCTACTAGCGGGGGTCACAGATACGCAGTATTTT.